This entry concerns a single T cell receptor (beta chain). What it binds is unknown. Quantitative 5'-RACE was performed with molecular barcodes, and it yielded the TCR beta libraries. TCRdb re-analysed the 5' RACE reads in MiXCR, keeping a single row per CDR3 protein. This sample carries approximately 250,000 distinct CDR3 sequences, about 10% of them seen once, and the ten largest clones take 2.6%. This entry is derived from a study of CD8 T cells in ankylosing spondylitis. Whole-study results and caveats: The authors reported significant enrichment of disease-linked clones in matched ankylosing spondylitis synovial fluid. It appeared that ankylosing spondylitis blood was characterized by a TCR beta motif of seven or eight highly homologous variants.

This CDR3 comprises 18 residues. Germline trimming cut 0 bases from V and 6 bases from J; bases unmatched to any gene: 18. Looked up from germline, CDR1 is SGHRS and CDR2 is YFSETQ. This chain connects TRBV5-1 to TRBJ2-7; 7 bases are shared with TRBD2. This receptor was identified in a male donor with ankylosing spondylitis or in good health (not recorded which). Sample: blood, either unsorted or a sorted T cell fraction (not recorded which). The CDR3 sequence: CASSLAYDRGGPSREQYF. The CDR3 DNA reads as TGCGCCAGCAGCTTGGCCTATGATCGGGGAGGGCCGTCGCGCGAGCAGTACTTC. The full variable domain, rest sourced from reference TRBV5-1 and TRBJ2-7, is KAGVTQTPRYLIKTRGQQVTLSCSPISGHRSVSWYQQTPGQGLQFLFEYFSETQRNKGNFPGRFSGRQFSNSRSEMNVSTLELGDSALYLCASSLAYDRGGPSREQYFGPGTRLTVT.